This T cell receptor beta chain was sequenced in a study of OX40 agonist ivuxolimab in advanced cancers. Study summary: At doses from 0.01 to 10 mg/kg, patients were given intravenous ivuxolimab every 2 weeks. Partial responses occurred in three patients (one hepatocellular carcinoma, two cutaneous melanoma). Findings and limits, study-wide: What antigens the expanded peripheral T cells recognized was never established. CD4+ and CD8+ blood T cells expanded clonally by week 6 at 0.1 to 3.0 mg/kg.

Sequencing used immunoSEQ multiplex PCR; TCRdb keeps in-frame clones, though not all of them. The sample records fewer than 65,000 clones, 85% to 90% being singletons. For this clone: Its antigen is unknown. One end of the junction does not line up with germline, which may come from a read error.

Germline CDR1 is ENHRY and CDR2 is SYGVKD. CDR3 length equals 13 residues. The J gene is TRBJ1-2, the V gene TRBV10-3; D is ambiguous. The starting material was CD4+ or CD8+ T cells sorted from blood, obtained in a trial of the OX40 agonist ivuxolimab. The TCR comes from an adult with an advanced solid tumor such as melanoma, head and neck, liver or kidney cancer. The CDR3: CATSEGGYYGYTF. In DNA form, the CDR3 reads TGTGCCACCAGTGAGGGCGGGTACTATGGCTACACCTTC.